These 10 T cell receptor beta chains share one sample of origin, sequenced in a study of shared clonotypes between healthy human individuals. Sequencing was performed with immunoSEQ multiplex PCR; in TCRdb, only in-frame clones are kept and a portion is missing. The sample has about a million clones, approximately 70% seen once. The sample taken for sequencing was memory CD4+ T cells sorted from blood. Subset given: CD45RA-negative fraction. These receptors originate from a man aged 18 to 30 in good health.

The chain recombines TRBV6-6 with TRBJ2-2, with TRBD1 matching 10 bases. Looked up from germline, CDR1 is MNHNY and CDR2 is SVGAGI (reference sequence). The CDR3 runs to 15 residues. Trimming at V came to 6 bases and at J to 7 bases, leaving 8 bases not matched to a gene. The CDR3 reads CASSPDRGRVGELFF. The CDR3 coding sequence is TGTGCCAGCAGCCCTGACAGGGGGCGGGTCGGGGAGCTGTTTTTT.

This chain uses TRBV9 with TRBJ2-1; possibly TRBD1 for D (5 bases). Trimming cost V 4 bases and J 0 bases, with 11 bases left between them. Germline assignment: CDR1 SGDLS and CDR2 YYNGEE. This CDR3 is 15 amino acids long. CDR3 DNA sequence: TGTGCCAGCAGCCTAAGCAGGGTCTCCTACAATGAGCAGTTCTTC. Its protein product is CASSLSRVSYNEQFF.

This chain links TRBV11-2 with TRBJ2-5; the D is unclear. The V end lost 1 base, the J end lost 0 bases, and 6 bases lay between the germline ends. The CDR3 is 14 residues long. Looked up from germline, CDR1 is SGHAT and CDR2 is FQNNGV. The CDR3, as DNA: TGTGCCAGCAGCTTAGGGGCGTACCAAGAGACCCAGTACTTC. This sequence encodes CASSLGAYQETQYF.

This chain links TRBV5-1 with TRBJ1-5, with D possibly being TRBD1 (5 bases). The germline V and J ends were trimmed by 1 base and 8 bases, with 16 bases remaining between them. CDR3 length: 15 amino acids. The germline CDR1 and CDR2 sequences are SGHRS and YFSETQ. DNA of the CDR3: TGCGCCAGCAGCTTGACAGGCCTCCCAATGGAGCCCCAGCATTTT. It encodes CASSLTGLPMEPQHF.

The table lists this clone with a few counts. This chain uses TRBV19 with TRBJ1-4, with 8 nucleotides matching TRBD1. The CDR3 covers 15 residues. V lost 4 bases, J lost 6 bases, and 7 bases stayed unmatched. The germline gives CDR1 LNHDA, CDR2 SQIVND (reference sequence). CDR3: CASSTPRTGHEKLFF. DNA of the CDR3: TGTGCCAGTAGTACCCCCAGGACAGGGCATGAAAAACTGTTTTTT.

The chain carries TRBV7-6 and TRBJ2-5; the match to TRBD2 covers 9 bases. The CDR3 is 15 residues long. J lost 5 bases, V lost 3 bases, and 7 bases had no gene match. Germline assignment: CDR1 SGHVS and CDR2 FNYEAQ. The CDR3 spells CASSFVAGAGETQYF. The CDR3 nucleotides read TGTGCCAGCAGCTTCGTAGCGGGAGCGGGGGAGACCCAGTACTTC. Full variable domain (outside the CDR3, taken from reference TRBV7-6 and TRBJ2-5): GAGVSQSPRYKVTKRGQDVALRCDPISGHVSLYWYRQALGQGPEFLTYFNYEAQQDKSGLPNDRFSAERPEGSISTLTIQRTEQRDSAMYRCASSFVAGAGETQYFGPGTRLLVL.

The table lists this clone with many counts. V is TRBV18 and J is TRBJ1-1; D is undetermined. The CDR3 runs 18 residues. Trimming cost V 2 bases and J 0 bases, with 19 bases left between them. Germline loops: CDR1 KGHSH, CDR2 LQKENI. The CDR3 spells CASSPWRADTRMNTEAFF. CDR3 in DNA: TGTGCCAGCTCACCATGGAGGGCAGACACTAGGATGAACACTGAAGCTTTCTTT.

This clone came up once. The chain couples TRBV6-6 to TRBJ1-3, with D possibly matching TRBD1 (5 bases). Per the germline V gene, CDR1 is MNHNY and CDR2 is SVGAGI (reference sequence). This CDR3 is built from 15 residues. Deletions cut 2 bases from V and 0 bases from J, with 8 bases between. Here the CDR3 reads CASSYERGSGNTIYF. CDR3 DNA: TGTGCCAGCAGTTACGAGAGGGGCTCTGGAAACACCATATATTTT.

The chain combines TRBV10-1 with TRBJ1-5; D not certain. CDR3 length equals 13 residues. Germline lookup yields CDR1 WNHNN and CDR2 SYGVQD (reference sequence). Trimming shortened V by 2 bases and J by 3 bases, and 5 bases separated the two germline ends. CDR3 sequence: CASSEGPNQPQHF. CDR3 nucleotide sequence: TGCGCCAGCAGTGAGGGGCCCAATCAGCCCCAGCATTTT.

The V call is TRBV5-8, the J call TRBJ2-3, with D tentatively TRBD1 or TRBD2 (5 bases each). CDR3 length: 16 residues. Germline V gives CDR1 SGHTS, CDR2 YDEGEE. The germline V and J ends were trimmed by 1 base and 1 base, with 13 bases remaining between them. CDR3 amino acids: CASSLLGVEGTDTQYF. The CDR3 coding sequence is TGTGCCAGCAGCTTGCTGGGGGTCGAAGGCACAGATACGCAGTATTTT.